This passage covers 12 T cell receptor beta chains from one sample sequenced in a study of blood T cell repertoires in COVID-19. Sequencing was performed with immunoSEQ multiplex PCR; in TCRdb, only in-frame clones are kept and a portion is missing. The table shows 150,000 to 200,000 clones, with around 90% occurring only once. Sequencing was done on a sample of peripheral blood. The receptors come from a human donor in a cohort sampled during active COVID-19.

The gene calls are TRBV2 and TRBJ1-3, with a possible D match to TRBD1 (5 bases). The CDR3 covers 15 residues. Germline V lookup: CDR1 SNHLY, CDR2 FYNNEI. Trimming removed 4 bases from V and 0 bases from J, with 10 bases in between. DNA for the CDR3: TGTGCCAGCAGTGTAACAGGACACTCTGGAAACACCATATATTTT. It codes for CASSVTGHSGNTIYF. The variable domain in full, with the rest retrieved from reference TRBV2 and TRBJ1-3, is EPEVTQTPSHQVTQMGQEVILRCVPISNHLYFYWYRQILGQKVEFLVSFYNNEISEKSEIFDDQFSVERPDGSNFTLKIRSTKLEDSAMYFCASSVTGHSGNTIYFGEGSWLTVV.

The chain has TRBV9 and TRBJ1-3; D gene unclear. The CDR3 contains 16 residues. CDR1 is SGDLS and CDR2 is YYNGEE in the germline V gene. Trimming took 0 bases from V and 0 from J, leaving 10 bases between them. The CDR3 DNA sequence: TGTGCCAGCAGCGTAGCCTTAAGCGACTCTGGAAACACCATATATTTT. Translation: CASSVALSDSGNTIYF.

The V gene is TRBV30, the J gene TRBJ1-3, with 8 bases matching TRBD1. V shed 4 bases, J shed 3 bases, and the junction held 5 bases outside the gene matches. This CDR3 is 14 amino acids long. The germline gives CDR1 GTSNPN, CDR2 SVGIG (reference sequence). This chain's CDR3 is CAWNSDRDGNTIYF. CDR3 DNA sequence: TGTGCCTGGAATTCGGACAGGGATGGAAACACCATATATTTT. Supplemented by reference TRBV30 and TRBJ1-3, the full variable domain reads SQTIHQWPATLVQPVGSPLSLECTVEGTSNPNLYWYRQAAGRGLQLLFYSVGIGQISSEVPQNLSASRPQDRQFILSSKKLLLSDSGFYLCAWNSDRDGNTIYFGEGSWLTVV.

The CDR3 nucleotides read TGTGCCAGCAGCTTGGCGGGAAGGACCTACGAGCAGTACTTC. Protein sequence: CASSLAGRTYEQYF. The J gene is TRBJ2-7, the V gene TRBV7-9, with D possibly being TRBD2 (6 bases). CDR1 is SEHNR, CDR2 FQNEAQ, per germline (reference sequence). Trimming took off 3 bases at V and 2 bases at J, with 11 bases between the two ends. This CDR3 region has 14 residues.

In DNA, the CDR3 is TGTGCCAGTAGTATAGGCCGGAGTGGCGAGCAGTACTTC. It is translated as CASSIGRSGEQYF. This chain connects TRBV19 to TRBJ2-7; no clear D. V gave up 1 base and J gave up 6 bases, with 10 bases separating them. CDR1 and CDR2 (germline): LNHDA, SQIVND (reference sequence). The length of the CDR3 is 13 residues.

The chain links TRBV10-2 to TRBJ2-7, with 7 bases fitting TRBD1. Germline trimming cut 3 bases from V and 4 bases from J; bases unmatched to any gene: 3. CDR3 length: 13 residues. Germline V gene sequence: CDR1 WSHSY, CDR2 SAAADI. CDR3 in DNA: TGCGCCAGCAGTGAACTGACAGGGTACGAGCAGTACTTC. Translating gives CASSELTGYEQYF.

The chain links TRBV6-5 to TRBJ2-7; TRBD1 is a possible D gene (5 bases). Germline V gene data show CDR1 as MNHEY and CDR2 as SVGAGI. The CDR3 is made up of 14 amino acids. Trimming removed 2 bases from V and 2 bases from J, with 10 bases in between. DNA of the CDR3: TGTGCCAGCAGTTACGGTCCAGGGACCTACGAGCAGTACTTC. This gives the protein CASSYGPGTYEQYF.

The chain links TRBV5-1 to TRBJ2-7, with TRBD2 identical over 16 bases. Germline lookup yields CDR1 SGHRS and CDR2 YFSETQ. After removal of 3 bases from V and 6 bases from J, the junction contained 9 bases not matched to a gene. The CDR3 sequence is 17 residues long. The CDR3, as DNA: TGCGCCAGCAGCTCCGGGACTAGCGGGAGGGTTACCGGCGAGCAGTACTTC. It is translated as CASSSGTSGRVTGEQYF.

The V gene is TRBV12-2, the J gene TRBJ1-1; the listed D gene, TRBD1, was not tested against the DNA. TRBV12-2 is a pseudogene locus. The CDR3 runs to 15 residues. CDR3 nucleotides: TGTGCAAGTCGCTTAGGTCCAGGGGAGAACACTGAAGCTTTCTTT. It yields the protein CASRLGPGENTEAFF.

The gene calls are TRBV27 and TRBJ1-2, with D unresolved. The V and J ends lost 5 bases and 4 bases respectively, with 17 bases between them. This CDR3 has 15 amino acids. Looked up from germline, CDR1 is MNHEY and CDR2 is SMNVEV (reference sequence). The CDR3 coding sequence is TGTGCCAGCAGTCCGGACTTGTCGCCGGGCTATGGCTACACCTTC. Translating it yields CASSPDLSPGYGYTF.

This clone has only one observation. V is TRBV28 and J is TRBJ2-6; possibly TRBD2 for D (5 bases). Trimming removed 3 bases at V and 0 bases at J, with 12 bases between. Germline-derived CDR1 and CDR2 are MDHEN and SYDVKM. CDR3 length equals 17 residues. The CDR3 is CASSFLAALSGANVLTF. Here the CDR3 DNA reads TGTGCCAGCAGTTTCCTAGCAGCCCTCTCTGGGGCCAACGTCCTGACTTTC.

V usage is TRBV5-6 and J usage is TRBJ2-7; tentative D call: TRBD2 (7 bases). The CDR3 runs to 15 residues. Deletions cut 4 bases from V and 2 bases from J, with 16 bases between. Germline V CDR1 and CDR2: SGHDT, YYEEEE. CDR3 nucleotides: TGTGCCAGCAGCGGTAGGGGGGGCCGAGCCTACGAGCAGTACTTC. It is translated as CASSGRGGRAYEQYF.